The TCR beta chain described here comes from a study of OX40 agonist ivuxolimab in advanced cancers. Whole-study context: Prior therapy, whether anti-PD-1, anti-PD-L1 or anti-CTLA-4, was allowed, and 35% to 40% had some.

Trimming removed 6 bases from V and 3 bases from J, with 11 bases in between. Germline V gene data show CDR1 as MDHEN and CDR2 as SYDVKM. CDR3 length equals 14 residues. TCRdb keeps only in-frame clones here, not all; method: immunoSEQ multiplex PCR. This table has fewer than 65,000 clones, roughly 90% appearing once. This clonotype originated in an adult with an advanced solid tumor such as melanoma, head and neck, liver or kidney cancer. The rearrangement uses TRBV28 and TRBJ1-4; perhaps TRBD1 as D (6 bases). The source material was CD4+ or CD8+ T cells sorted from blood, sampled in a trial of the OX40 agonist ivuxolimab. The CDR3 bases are TGTGCCAGCAGAGGGGGTTGGGCTAATGAAAAACTGTTTTTT. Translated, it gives CASRGGWANEKLFF. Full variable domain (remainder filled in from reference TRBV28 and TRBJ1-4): DVKVTQSSRYLVKRTGEKVFLECVQDMDHENMFWYRQDPGLGLRLIYFSYDVKMKEKGDIPEGYSVSREKKERFSLILESASTNQTSMYLCASRGGWANEKLFFGSGTQLSVL.